This TCR beta chain emerged from a study of T cell repertoires in cytomegalovirus infection. Notes on the study in general: Clonotypes of TCR beta that were HLA-C-restricted and CMV-specific dominated the ex vivo response.

Each CDR3 protein gets one entry after TCRdb re-called the reads with MiXCR. The table lists some 680,000 distinct CDR3 sequences, under 40% of them singletons, with around 2.8% in the top ten. A word on this clonotype: The antigen remains undetermined.

Per the germline V gene, CDR1 is LNHNV and CDR2 is YYDKDF (reference sequence). Trimming removed 3 bases from V and 2 bases from J; junction bases left unmatched: 5. The CDR3 consists of 15 residues. The sequenced material came from PBMCs. The clonotype comes from a human donor in good health (CMV status not recorded). Some clones in this sample may be carry-over from other donors' samples. V gene TRBV15 combines with J gene TRBJ2-3; the match to TRBD1 covers 7 bases. The chain's CDR3 is CATSSRQGHTDTQYF. In DNA form, the CDR3 reads TGTGCCACCAGCAGTCGACAGGGCCACACAGATACGCAGTATTTT.